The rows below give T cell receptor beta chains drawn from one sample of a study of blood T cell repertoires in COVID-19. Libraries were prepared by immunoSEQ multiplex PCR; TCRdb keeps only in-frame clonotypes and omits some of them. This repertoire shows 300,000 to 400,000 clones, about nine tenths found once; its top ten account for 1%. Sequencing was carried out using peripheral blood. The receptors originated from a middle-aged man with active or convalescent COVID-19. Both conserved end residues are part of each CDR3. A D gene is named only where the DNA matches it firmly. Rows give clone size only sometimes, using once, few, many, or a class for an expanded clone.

CDR3aa: CASSLTGGYSPLHF; CDR3nt: TGTGCCAGCAGTTTGACAGGGGGTTATTCACCCCTCCACTTT; j_gene: TRBJ1-6; v_gene: TRBV28; d_gene: TRBD1; abundance: -
CDR3aa: CASSFVRGDSGKLFF; CDR3nt: TGTGCCAGCAGTTTCGTCAGGGGAGATTCGGGAAAACTGTTTTTT; j_gene: TRBJ1-4; v_gene: TRBV27; d_gene: -; abundance: -
CDR3aa: CASSFYGGLYGYTF; CDR3nt: TGTGCCAGCAGCTTTTACGGAGGCCTCTATGGCTACACCTTC; j_gene: TRBJ1-2; v_gene: TRBV5-4; d_gene: -; abundance: -
CDR3aa: CASFLRGDVTEAFF; CDR3nt: TGTGCCAGTTTCCTACGGGGTGACGTTACTGAAGCTTTCTTT; j_gene: TRBJ1-1; v_gene: TRBV6-5; d_gene: -; abundance: -
CDR3aa: CASSLFAGELFF; CDR3nt: TGTGCCAGCAGCTTATTCGCCGGGGAGCTGTTTTTT; j_gene: TRBJ2-2; v_gene: TRBV7-8; d_gene: -; abundance: -
CDR3aa: CASSIDLGRGGNTIYF; CDR3nt: TGTGCCAGTAGTATAGATCTGGGCAGGGGTGGAAACACCATATATTTT; j_gene: TRBJ1-3; v_gene: TRBV19; d_gene: -; abundance: -
CDR3aa: CASSFTVGGSNYGYTF; CDR3nt: TGTGCCAGCAGCTTTACTGTCGGGGGTTCGAACTATGGCTACACCTTC; j_gene: TRBJ1-2; v_gene: TRBV7-9; d_gene: -; abundance: -
CDR3aa: CASRPDRGLRDEKLFF; CDR3nt: TGTGCCAGCAGGCCCGACAGGGGGCTAAGGGATGAAAAACTGTTTTTT; j_gene: TRBJ1-4; v_gene: TRBV28; d_gene: TRBD1; abundance: -
CDR3aa: CASSLGGLGEKLFF; CDR3nt: TGTGCCAGCAGCTTAGGGGGGCTCGGAGAAAAACTGTTTTTT; j_gene: TRBJ1-4; v_gene: TRBV7-9; d_gene: -; abundance: many
CDR3aa: CASSGQGEHTEAFF; CDR3nt: TGTGCCAGCAGCGGACAGGGAGAGCACACTGAAGCTTTCTTT; j_gene: TRBJ1-1; v_gene: TRBV9; d_gene: TRBD1; abundance: -
CDR3aa: CASSRDRTTDTQYF; CDR3nt: TGTGCCAGCTCCCGGGACAGGACCACAGATACGCAGTATTTT; j_gene: TRBJ2-3; v_gene: TRBV2; d_gene: TRBD1; abundance: -
CDR3aa: CASSLQGLTTNEKLFF; CDR3nt: TGTGCCAGCAGCTTACAGGGACTTACAACTAATGAAAAACTGTTTTTT; j_gene: TRBJ1-4; v_gene: TRBV7-2; d_gene: -; abundance: -
CDR3aa: CASSPPGAPGYTF; CDR3nt: TGTGCCAGCTCACCACCGGGGGCTCCTGGCTACACCTTC; j_gene: TRBJ1-2; v_gene: TRBV18; d_gene: -; abundance: -
CDR3aa: CASSKGQNTEAFF; CDR3nt: TGTGCCAGCAGTAAGGGACAGAACACTGAAGCTTTCTTT; j_gene: TRBJ1-1; v_gene: TRBV27; d_gene: -; abundance: -
CDR3aa: CASSAGTGHQPQHF; CDR3nt: TGTGCCAGCAGCGCCGGGACAGGACATCAGCCCCAGCATTTT; j_gene: TRBJ1-5; v_gene: TRBV9; d_gene: TRBD1; abundance: -
CDR3aa: CASSVGTGLSYEQYF; CDR3nt: TGTGCCAGCAGCGTAGGGACAGGGCTAAGCTACGAGCAGTACTTC; j_gene: TRBJ2-7; v_gene: TRBV9; d_gene: TRBD1; abundance: -
CDR3aa: CASIAAGAGANVLTF; CDR3nt: TGTGCCAGCATCGCAGCGGGAGCTGGGGCCAACGTCCTGACTTTC; j_gene: TRBJ2-6; v_gene: TRBV28; d_gene: TRBD2; abundance: -
CDR3aa: CASSPLGRGTGELFF; CDR3nt: TGTGCCAGCAGCCCCTTGGGGAGAGGCACCGGGGAGCTGTTTTTT; j_gene: TRBJ2-2; v_gene: TRBV7-3; d_gene: -; abundance: few
CDR3aa: CASTGGENEQYF; CDR3nt: TGTGCCAGTACAGGGGGCGAAAACGAGCAGTACTTC; j_gene: TRBJ2-7; v_gene: TRBV10-3; d_gene: TRBD1; abundance: -
CDR3aa: CAWTLTGSGGEQYF; CDR3nt: TGTGCCTGGACCCTGACAGGGTCAGGTGGCGAGCAGTACTTC; j_gene: TRBJ2-7; v_gene: TRBV30; d_gene: TRBD1; abundance: -
CDR3aa: CASRQQGKDGYTF; CDR3nt: TGTGCCAGCAGGCAACAGGGGAAGGATGGCTACACCTTC; j_gene: TRBJ1-2; v_gene: TRBV28; d_gene: TRBD1; abundance: -
CDR3aa: CASSLAIGGFSYEQYF; CDR3nt: TGCGCCAGCAGCTTAGCTATAGGGGGCTTCTCCTACGAGCAGTACTTC; j_gene: TRBJ2-7; v_gene: TRBV5-1; d_gene: TRBD1; abundance: -
CDR3aa: CASSFRSGQGRSPLHF; CDR3nt: TGTGCCAGCAGTTTCCGATCGGGACAGGGGCGTTCACCCCTCCACTTT; j_gene: TRBJ1-6; v_gene: TRBV27; d_gene: TRBD1; abundance: -
CDR3aa: CSARGAGVVNGYTF; CDR3nt: TGCAGCGCCCGGGGGGCGGGGGTCGTAAATGGCTACACCTTC; j_gene: TRBJ1-2; v_gene: TRBV29-1; d_gene: -; abundance: -
CDR3aa: CASSLGQGEEKLFF; CDR3nt: TGTGCCAGCAGCTTGGGACAGGGCGAAGAAAAACTGTTTTTT; j_gene: TRBJ1-4; v_gene: TRBV7-9; d_gene: TRBD1; abundance: -
CDR3aa: CSVASGTGAYEQYF; CDR3nt: TGCAGCGTTGCCTCCGGGACAGGGGCCTACGAGCAGTACTTC; j_gene: TRBJ2-7; v_gene: TRBV29-1; d_gene: TRBD1; abundance: -
CDR3aa: CASRPTGGTGELFF; CDR3nt: TGTGCCAGCAGACCGACAGGGGGCACCGGGGAGCTGTTTTTT; j_gene: TRBJ2-2; v_gene: TRBV7-8; d_gene: TRBD1; abundance: -